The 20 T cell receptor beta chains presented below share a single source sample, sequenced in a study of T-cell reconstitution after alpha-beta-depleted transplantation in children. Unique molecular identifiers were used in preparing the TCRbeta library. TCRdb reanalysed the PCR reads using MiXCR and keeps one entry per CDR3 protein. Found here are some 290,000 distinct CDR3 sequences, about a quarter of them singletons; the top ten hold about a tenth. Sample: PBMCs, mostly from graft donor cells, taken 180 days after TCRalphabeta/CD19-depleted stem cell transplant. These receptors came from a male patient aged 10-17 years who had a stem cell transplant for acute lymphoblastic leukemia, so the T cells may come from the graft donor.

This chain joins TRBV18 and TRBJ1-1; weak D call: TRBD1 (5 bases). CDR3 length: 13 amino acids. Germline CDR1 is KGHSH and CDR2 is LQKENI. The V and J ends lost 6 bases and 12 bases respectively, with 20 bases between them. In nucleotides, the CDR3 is TGTGCCAGCTCGGCCGGGACTGGGGCTTCGACTTTCTTT. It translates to CASSAGTGASTFF.

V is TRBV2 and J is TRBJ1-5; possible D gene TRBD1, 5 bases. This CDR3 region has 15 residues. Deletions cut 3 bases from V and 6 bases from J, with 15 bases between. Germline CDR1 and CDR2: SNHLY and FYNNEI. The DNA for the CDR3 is TGTGCCAGCAGTGAGGCGGGGACGTTGCTTCAGCCCCAGCATTTT. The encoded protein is CASSEAGTLLQPQHF.

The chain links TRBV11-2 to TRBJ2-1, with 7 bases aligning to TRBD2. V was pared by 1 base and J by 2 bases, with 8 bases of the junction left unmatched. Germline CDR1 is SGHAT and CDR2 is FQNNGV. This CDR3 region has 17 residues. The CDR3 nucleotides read TGTGCCAGCAGCTTAGGGCAACTAGCGTTCCCCTACAATGAGCAGTTCTTC. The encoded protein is CASSLGQLAFPYNEQFF.

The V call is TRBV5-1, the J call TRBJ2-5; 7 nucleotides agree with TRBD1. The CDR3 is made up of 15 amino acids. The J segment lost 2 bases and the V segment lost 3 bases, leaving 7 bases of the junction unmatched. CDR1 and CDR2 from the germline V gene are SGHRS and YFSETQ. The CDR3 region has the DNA TGCGCCAGCAGCTCGGCGACAGGGCTTCAAGAGACCCAGTACTTC. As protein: CASSSATGLQETQYF.

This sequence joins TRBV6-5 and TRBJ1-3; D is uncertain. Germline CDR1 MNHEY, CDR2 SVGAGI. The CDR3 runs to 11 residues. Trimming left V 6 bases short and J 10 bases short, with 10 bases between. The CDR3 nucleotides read TGTGCCAGCAGCAGCGGAGGGACCATATATTTT. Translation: CASSSGGTIYF.

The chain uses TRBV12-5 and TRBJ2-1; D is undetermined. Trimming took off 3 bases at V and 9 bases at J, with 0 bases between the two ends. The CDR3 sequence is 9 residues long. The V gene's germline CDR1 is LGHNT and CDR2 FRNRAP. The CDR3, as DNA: TGTGCTAGTGGTTTTGAGCAGTTCTTC. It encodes CASGFEQFF.

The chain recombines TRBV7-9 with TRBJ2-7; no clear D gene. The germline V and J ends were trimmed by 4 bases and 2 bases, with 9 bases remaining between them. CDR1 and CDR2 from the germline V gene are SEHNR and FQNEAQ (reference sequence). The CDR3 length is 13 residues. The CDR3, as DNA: TGTGCCAGCAGCTACGCGGAAACCTACGAGCAGTACTTC. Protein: CASSYAETYEQYF. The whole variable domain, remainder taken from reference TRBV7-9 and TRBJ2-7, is DTGVSQNPRHKITKRGQNVTFRCDPISEHNRLYWYRQTLGQGPEFLTYFQNEAQLEKSRLLSDRFSAERPKGSFSTLEIQRTEQGDSAMYLCASSYAETYEQYFGPGTRLTVT.

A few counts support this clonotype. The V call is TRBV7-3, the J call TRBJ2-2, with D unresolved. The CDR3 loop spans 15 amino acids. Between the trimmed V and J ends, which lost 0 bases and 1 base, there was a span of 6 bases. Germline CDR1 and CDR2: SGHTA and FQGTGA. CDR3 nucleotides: TGTGCCAGCAGCTTAACATCAGTGAACACCGGGGAGCTGTTTTTT. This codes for CASSLTSVNTGELFF.

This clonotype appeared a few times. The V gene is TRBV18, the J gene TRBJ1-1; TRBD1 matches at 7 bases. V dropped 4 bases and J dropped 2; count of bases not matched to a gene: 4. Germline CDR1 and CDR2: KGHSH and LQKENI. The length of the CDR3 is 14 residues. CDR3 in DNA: TGTGCCAGCTCACTAAAGGGGGCCAACACTGAAGCTTTCTTT. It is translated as CASSLKGANTEAFF. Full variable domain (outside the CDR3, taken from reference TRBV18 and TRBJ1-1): NAGVMQNPRHLVRRRGQEARLRCSPMKGHSHVYWYRQLPEEGLKFMVYLQKENIIDESGMPKERFSAEFPKEGPSILRIQQVVRGDSAAYFCASSLKGANTEAFFGQGTRLTVV.

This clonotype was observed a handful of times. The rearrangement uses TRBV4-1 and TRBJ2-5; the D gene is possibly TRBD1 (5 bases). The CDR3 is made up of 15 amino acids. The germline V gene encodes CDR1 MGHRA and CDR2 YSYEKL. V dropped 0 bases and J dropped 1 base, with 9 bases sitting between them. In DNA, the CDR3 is TGCGCCAGCAGCCAAGAAGACAGACCCCAAGAGACCCAGTACTTC. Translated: CASSQEDRPQETQYF.

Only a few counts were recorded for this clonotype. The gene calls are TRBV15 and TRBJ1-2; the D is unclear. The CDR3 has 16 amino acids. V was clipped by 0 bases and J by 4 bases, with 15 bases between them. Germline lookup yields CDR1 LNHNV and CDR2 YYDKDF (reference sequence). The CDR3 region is CATSRDGSIPFYGYTF. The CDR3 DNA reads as TGTGCCACCAGCAGAGATGGCAGTATTCCTTTCTATGGCTACACCTTC.

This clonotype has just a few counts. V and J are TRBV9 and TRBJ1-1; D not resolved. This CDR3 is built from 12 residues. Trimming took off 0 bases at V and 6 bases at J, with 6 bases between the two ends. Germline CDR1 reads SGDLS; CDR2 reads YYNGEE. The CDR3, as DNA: TGTGCCAGCAGCGTAGCCGGCTCTGAAGCTTTCTTT. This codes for CASSVAGSEAFF.

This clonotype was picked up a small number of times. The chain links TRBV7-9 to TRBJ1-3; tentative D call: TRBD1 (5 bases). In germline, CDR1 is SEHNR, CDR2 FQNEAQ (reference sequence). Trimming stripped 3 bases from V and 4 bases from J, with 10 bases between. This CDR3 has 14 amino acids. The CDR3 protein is CASSFQGSGNTIYF. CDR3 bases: TGTGCCAGCAGCTTCCAGGGATCGGGAAACACCATATATTTT.

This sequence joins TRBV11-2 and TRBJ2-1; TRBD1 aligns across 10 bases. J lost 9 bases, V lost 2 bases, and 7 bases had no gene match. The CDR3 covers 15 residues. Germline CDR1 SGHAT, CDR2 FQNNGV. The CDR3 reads CASSLYRDRGREQFF. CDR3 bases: TGTGCCAGCAGCTTATATAGGGACAGGGGTCGTGAGCAGTTCTTC.

The CDR3 DNA reads as TGTGCCTGGAGCGCGTATCCCGAGAGCTATGGCTACACCTTC. Its protein product is CAWSAYPESYGYTF. The chain employs TRBV30 and TRBJ1-2; D gene unclear. The CDR3 contains 14 residues. The V end was cut by 3 bases, the J end by 4 bases, with 15 bases between. CDR1 and CDR2 from the germline V gene are GTSNPN and SVGIG (reference sequence).

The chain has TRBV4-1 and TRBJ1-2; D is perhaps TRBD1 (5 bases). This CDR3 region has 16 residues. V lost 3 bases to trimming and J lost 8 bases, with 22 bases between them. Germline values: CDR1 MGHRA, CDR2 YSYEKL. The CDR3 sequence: CASSHPSRTGGWGYTF. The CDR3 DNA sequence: TGCGCCAGCAGCCACCCAAGTCGGACGGGGGGATGGGGCTACACCTTC.

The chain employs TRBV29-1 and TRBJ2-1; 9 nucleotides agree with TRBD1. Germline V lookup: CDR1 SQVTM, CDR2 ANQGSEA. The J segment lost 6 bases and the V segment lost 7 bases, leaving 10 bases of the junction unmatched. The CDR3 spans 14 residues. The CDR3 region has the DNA TGCAGCGCCTCCTTAATGACAGGGGGCAATGAGCAGTTCTTC. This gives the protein CSASLMTGGNEQFF.

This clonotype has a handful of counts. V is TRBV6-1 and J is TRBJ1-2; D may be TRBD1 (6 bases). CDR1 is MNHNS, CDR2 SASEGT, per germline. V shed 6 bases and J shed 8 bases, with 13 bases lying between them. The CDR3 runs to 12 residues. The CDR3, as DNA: TGTGCCAGCAGGCCCAGGGGAGGAGGCTACACCTTC. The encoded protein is CASRPRGGGYTF.

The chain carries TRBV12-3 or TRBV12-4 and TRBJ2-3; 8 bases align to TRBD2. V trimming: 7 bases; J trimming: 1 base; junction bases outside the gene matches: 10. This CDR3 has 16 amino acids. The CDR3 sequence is CASTTPGLEGTDTQYF. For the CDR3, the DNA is TGTGCCAGCACCACACCGGGACTAGAGGGCACAGATACGCAGTATTTT.

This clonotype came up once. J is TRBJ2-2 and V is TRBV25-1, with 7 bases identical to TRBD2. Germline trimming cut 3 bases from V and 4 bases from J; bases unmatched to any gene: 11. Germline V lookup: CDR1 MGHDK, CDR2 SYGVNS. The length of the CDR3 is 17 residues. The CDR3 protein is CASSDSRLAVGTGELFF. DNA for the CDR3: TGTGCCAGCAGTGATTCACGGCTAGCGGTGGGCACCGGGGAGCTGTTTTTT.